This passage covers 30 T cell receptor beta chains from one sample sequenced in a study of T cells in Graves' hyperthyroidism and ophthalmopathy. Authors of the study amplified TCR beta CDR3 regions from RNA transcripts. The HTBI set primed first-round TCR CDR3 RT-PCR. A single record per CDR3 protein comes from TCRdb applying MiXCR to the multiplex PCR reads. Among over 500,000 distinct CDR3 sequences listed, more than 15% were seen once. Sequencing was carried out using blood. Receptor source: a woman aged 18-29 years with Graves' ophthalmopathy.

With respect to this clonotype: It may be a read error: a sequence one base away is much more abundant. The V gene is TRBV28, the J gene TRBJ2-4; D possibly corresponds to TRBD2 (6 bases). This CDR3 is built from 15 residues. The ends were cut back, 6 bases at V and 3 bases at J, with 15 bases in the middle. Germline CDR1 and CDR2: MDHEN and SYDVKM. CDR3 bases: TGTGCCAGCAGCCACGGTGGGGAGGTCAAAAACATTCAGTACTTC. Residues: CASSHGGEVKNIQYF.

This clonotype was picked up a small number of times. The V and J genes are TRBV7-2 and TRBJ2-7; possible D gene TRBD2, 5 bases. The CDR3 extends over 14 amino acids. Germline lookup yields CDR1 SGHTA and CDR2 FQGNSA. V lost 5 bases, J lost 6 bases, and 17 bases lay in between. CDR3 residues: CASSVTRVYPEQYF. In DNA form, the CDR3 reads TGTGCCAGCAGCGTAACTAGAGTGTACCCCGAGCAGTACTTC.

The table lists this clonotype with many counts. The rearrangement joins TRBV27 to TRBJ1-5; D is possibly TRBD1 (5 bases). Germline V gene sequence: CDR1 MNHEY, CDR2 SMNVEV (reference sequence). V gave up 3 bases and J gave up 0 bases, with 12 bases separating them. This CDR3 spans 16 amino acids. For the CDR3, the DNA is TGTGCCAGCAGTTTGAATTGGGGGGATAGCAATCAGCCCCAGCATTTT. Amino acids: CASSLNWGDSNQPQHF.

This clonotype was recorded many times. The rearrangement links TRBV12-3 or TRBV12-4 to TRBJ1-1; D uncertain. V lost 7 bases, J lost 7 bases, and 16 bases lay in between. The CDR3 totals 13 residues. CDR3 DNA sequence: TGTGCCAGCACTCCACTCGGCGGGGTTGAAGCTTTCTTT. Residues: CASTPLGGVEAFF.

This clonotype has a count of ten or more. This chain joins TRBV6-1 and TRBJ2-7, with 7 bases identical to TRBD2. V was clipped by 4 bases and J by 3 bases; unmatched bases: 0. The CDR3 runs 12 residues. Germline lookup yields CDR1 MNHNS and CDR2 SASEGT. The CDR3 DNA follows: TGTGCCAGCAGTGGGGAGGGCTACGAGCAGTACTTC. The encoded protein is CASSGEGYEQYF.

In its sample, this clonotype was seen a few times. This chain uses TRBV30 with TRBJ2-7; D might be TRBD2 (5 bases). Trimming shortened V by 1 base and J by 4 bases, and 11 bases separated the two germline ends. The CDR3 is made up of 13 amino acids. In germline, CDR1 is GTSNPN, CDR2 SVGIG (reference sequence). The CDR3 region has the DNA TGTGCCTGGAGTGGCCTAGCCAAATACGAGCAGTACTTC. It codes for CAWSGLAKYEQYF.

This clonotype has a count of ten or more. The germline gene is not matched at one end of the junction; a read error may be the cause. V and J are TRBV3-1 and TRBJ2-1; the match to TRBD2 covers 10 bases. Looked up from germline, CDR1 is LGHDT and CDR2 is YNNKEL (reference sequence). This CDR3 contains 11 residues. The CDR3 protein is CSSGRYNEQFF. The CDR3 DNA follows: TGCTCTAGCGGGAGATACAATGAGCAGTTCTTC.

The V gene is TRBV5-4, the J gene TRBJ2-1, with 12 bases fitting TRBD1. CDR1 and CDR2 from the germline V gene are SGHNT and YYREEE (reference sequence). V was clipped by 4 bases and J by 6 bases; unmatched bases: 5. CDR3 size: 15 residues. The CDR3 spells CASSAGQGAPNEQFF. The CDR3 DNA sequence: TGTGCCAGCAGCGCGGGACAGGGGGCCCCCAATGAGCAGTTCTTC.

This clonotype occurred many times. This chain connects TRBV30 to TRBJ2-1; D is unresolved. Germline CDR1 reads GTSNPN; CDR2 reads SVGIG (reference sequence). V was shortened by 0 bases and J by 1 base, with 4 bases between the two germline ends. This CDR3 region has 13 residues. The CDR3 sequence: CAWSVGSYNEQFF. CDR3 DNA: TGTGCCTGGAGTGTTGGTTCCTACAATGAGCAGTTCTTC.

Points on this clonotype: A much larger clone sits a single nucleotide away, making a read error possible. The rearrangement links TRBV15 to TRBJ1-1; D unresolved. Per the germline V gene, CDR1 is LNHNV and CDR2 is YYDKDF (reference sequence). There are 15 residues in the CDR3. CDR3 residues: CPTSRDYGSGTEAFF. The CDR3, as DNA: TGTCCCACCAGCAGAGACTACGGTTCGGGTACTGAAGCTTTCTTT.

This clonotype was seen at least ten times. This rearrangement joins TRBV4-1 to TRBJ1-1, with D unclear. V dropped 2 bases and J dropped 6 bases, with 4 bases sitting between them. Per germline, CDR1 MGHRA and CDR2 YSYEKL. The length of the CDR3 is 11 residues. This chain's CDR3 is CASSQSPEAFF. CDR3 sequence (DNA): TGCGCCAGCAGCCAAAGTCCTGAAGCTTTCTTT.

Note on this clonotype: A much more abundant neighbour one base away suggests this may be a read error. This chain links TRBV5-8 with TRBJ2-3; D is unresolved. The CDR3 has 12 residues. The V gene lost 4 bases and the J gene lost 4 bases, with 7 bases spanning the gap. CDR1 is SGHTS, CDR2 YDEGEE, per germline. This chain's CDR3 is CASSRPPDTQYF. The DNA of the CDR3 is TGTGCCAGCAGCCGCCCCCCAGATACGCAGTATTTT.

This clonotype has more than one count but fewer than ten. This chain uses TRBV24-1 with TRBJ2-7; D uncertain. Trimming shortened V by 2 bases and J by 5 bases, and 12 bases separated the two germline ends. The CDR3 loop spans 14 amino acids. CDR1 is KGHDR and CDR2 is SFDVKD in the germline V gene. The CDR3 is CATSDSLLPDEQYF. CDR3 in DNA: TGTGCCACCAGTGATTCGCTTTTGCCGGACGAGCAGTACTTC.

This clonotype was detected ten times or more. The chain recombines TRBV20-1 with TRBJ2-7; 9 nucleotides agree with TRBD2. V shed 4 bases, J shed 4 bases, and the junction held 11 bases outside the gene matches. This CDR3 has 15 amino acids. The germline gives CDR1 DFQATT, CDR2 SNEGSKA (reference sequence). The CDR3 sequence: CSATPLSGSGYEQYF. The DNA of the CDR3 is TGCAGTGCTACCCCCCTTAGCGGGAGCGGGTACGAGCAGTACTTC.

This clonotype was seen many times. The chain uses TRBV7-9 and TRBJ2-7, with 14 bases identical to TRBD2. Germline lookup yields CDR1 SEHNR and CDR2 FQNEAQ (reference sequence). The junction had 6 bases not matched to a gene; V was cut back by 8 bases and J by 3 bases. This CDR3 has 15 amino acids. The DNA for the CDR3 is TGTGCCAGCTCACCCGGGACTAGCGGGAGCTACGAGCAGTACTTC. This codes for CASSPGTSGSYEQYF.

This clonotype came up a few times. The V call is TRBV27, the J call TRBJ1-3, with 7 bases lining up with TRBD1. Germline trimming cut 5 bases from V and 8 bases from J; bases unmatched to any gene: 9. Germline V gene sequence: CDR1 MNHEY, CDR2 SMNVEV (reference sequence). This CDR3 is 14 amino acids long. The CDR3 region is CASSPLQGLDTIYF. In nucleotides, the CDR3 is TGTGCCAGCAGTCCATTACAGGGGTTGGACACCATATATTTT.

This clonotype was detected many times. The V and J genes are TRBV12-3 or TRBV12-4 and TRBJ1-1, with 7 bases that match TRBD1. This CDR3 comprises 14 residues. V was pared by 5 bases and J by 5 bases, with 8 bases of the junction left unmatched. CDR3 residues: CASSPDRLGTEAFF. CDR3 in DNA: TGTGCCAGCAGTCCGGACAGGCTCGGGACTGAAGCTTTCTTT.

The V gene is TRBV30, the J gene TRBJ2-5; TRBD1 matches 7 bases. Looked up from germline, CDR1 is GTSNPN and CDR2 is SVGIG (reference sequence). V gave up 5 bases and J gave up 4 bases; unmatched junction bases: 7. This CDR3 has 13 residues. CDR3 nucleotide sequence: TGTGCCTGGGGAACAGGGGTTCGAGAGACCCAGTACTTC. This sequence encodes CAWGTGVRETQYF.

Many counts were recorded for this clonotype. The V call is TRBV18, the J call TRBJ2-1; D might be TRBD1 (5 bases). The germline CDR1 and CDR2 sequences are KGHSH and LQKENI. V lost 1 base, J lost 0 bases, and 10 bases lay in between. The CDR3 sequence is 16 residues long. This CDR3 reads CASSPQGSPSYNEQFF. The CDR3 bases are TGTGCCAGCTCACCACAGGGGTCTCCCTCCTACAATGAGCAGTTCTTC.

The chain recombines TRBV7-6 with TRBJ1-1; TRBD1 aligns across 9 bases. This CDR3 spans 17 amino acids. Germline V gene data show CDR1 as SGHVS and CDR2 as FNYEAQ. Unmatched junction bases numbered 10, after V lost 4 bases and J lost 1 base. CDR3 residues: CASSSPGQGNGNTEAFF. In DNA, the CDR3 is TGTGCCAGCAGCTCGCCGGGACAGGGTAACGGGAACACTGAAGCTTTCTTT.

This clonotype was seen ten or more times. The chain is built from TRBV30 and TRBJ1-1; perhaps TRBD1 as D (5 bases). Germline-derived CDR1 and CDR2 are GTSNPN and SVGIG (reference sequence). V was cut by 0 bases and J by 1 base, with 9 bases left in between. CDR3 length: 14 amino acids. The CDR3 coding sequence is TGTGCCTGGAGTGTAATCCAGGGGAACACTGAAGCTTTCTTT. Translation gives CAWSVIQGNTEAFF. The full variable domain, in which reference TRBV30 and TRBJ1-1 provide the parts outside the CDR3, is SQTIHQWPATLVQPVGSPLSLECTVEGTSNPNLYWYRQAAGRGLQLLFYSVGIGQISSEVPQNLSASRPQDRQFILSSKKLLLSDSGFYLCAWSVIQGNTEAFFGQGTRLTVV.

This chain links TRBV11-2 with TRBJ2-3; D is unclear. The CDR3 length is 13 residues. Trimming pared 4 bases from V and 6 bases from J, leaving 11 bases between. CDR1 SGHAT and CDR2 FQNNGV come from the germline V gene. This CDR3 is CASSSRTRDTQYF. CDR3 sequence (DNA): TGTGCCAGCAGCTCCCGGACCCGGGATACGCAGTATTTT.

There are many counts of this clonotype. V usage is TRBV12-3 or TRBV12-4 and J usage is TRBJ2-3; 10 nucleotides agree with TRBD2. This CDR3 spans 18 amino acids. The ends lost 5 bases at V and 0 bases at J; junction bases unmatched: 11. The CDR3 sequence is CASSPIGLAADSTDTQYF. The CDR3 DNA sequence: TGTGCCAGCAGTCCCATAGGACTAGCGGCGGATAGCACAGATACGCAGTATTTT.

This clonotype was detected many times. The chain employs TRBV6-1 and TRBJ1-4; a weak D match, TRBD1 (5 bases). Germline V gene sequence: CDR1 MNHNS, CDR2 SASEGT. The CDR3 spans 14 residues. Deletions cut 8 bases from V and 6 bases from J, with 16 bases between. CDR3 nucleotide sequence: TGTGCCAGCGAGTTATGGGGCCAATATGAAAAACTGTTTTTT. Amino acids: CASELWGQYEKLFF.

This clonotype was observed many times. The chain employs TRBV27 and TRBJ2-7, with D perhaps matching TRBD2 (5 bases). Trimming stripped 5 bases from V and 0 bases from J, with 14 bases between. Looked up from germline, CDR1 is MNHEY and CDR2 is SMNVEV (reference sequence). CDR3 length equals 15 residues. DNA of the CDR3: TGTGCCAGCAGTAGAGGCACTAGGAGCTCCTACGAGCAGTACTTC. It is translated as CASSRGTRSSYEQYF.

This clonotype has at least ten counts. The rearrangement links TRBV3-1 to TRBJ1-1, with D possibly being TRBD1 (5 bases). Germline values: CDR1 LGHDT, CDR2 YNNKEL (reference sequence). This CDR3 is 15 amino acids long. V lost 4 bases and J 0 bases, leaving 12 bases between the germline ends. DNA of the CDR3: TGTGCCAGCAGCCCCCGGACATCTATGAACACTGAAGCTTTCTTT. Amino acid sequence: CASSPRTSMNTEAFF.

In this sample, this clonotype turned up many times. The rearrangement uses TRBV5-1 and TRBJ2-7, with 7 bases aligning to TRBD1. The CDR3 totals 16 residues. Per the germline V gene, CDR1 is SGHRS and CDR2 is YFSETQ. V lost 4 bases to trimming and J lost 3 bases; unmatched junction nucleotides: 13. The CDR3 DNA reads TGCGCCAGCAGCCCCGGGACAGCTTTAATGGGCTACGAGCAGTACTTC. This translates into CASSPGTALMGYEQYF.

This chain joins TRBV19 and TRBJ1-5; weak D call: TRBD1 (5 bases). The V gene lost 3 bases and the J gene lost 0 bases, with 9 bases spanning the gap. The germline V gene has CDR1 LNHDA and CDR2 SQIVND (reference sequence). CDR3 length: 15 amino acids. This CDR3 reads CASSMGPYSNQPQHF. CDR3 coding DNA: TGTGCCAGTAGTATGGGGCCTTATAGCAATCAGCCCCAGCATTTT.

This clonotype was detected only a few times. The chain employs TRBV24-1 and TRBJ2-1, with 10 bases fitting TRBD2. The V gene's germline CDR1 is KGHDR and CDR2 SFDVKD. With V trimmed by 3 bases and J by 4 bases, 8 bases remained unmatched. This CDR3 spans 17 amino acids. The CDR3 loop is CATSDPDSGRRYNEQFF. The CDR3 DNA is TGTGCCACCAGTGATCCCGATAGCGGGAGGAGGTACAATGAGCAGTTCTTC.

This clonotype came up a few times. This chain connects TRBV28 to TRBJ1-5; 7 bases match TRBD1. Trimming cost V 3 bases and J 1 base; bases outside gene matches: 3. CDR1 is MDHEN and CDR2 is SYDVKM in the germline V gene. The CDR3 is made up of 15 amino acids. CDR3 DNA: TGTGCCAGCAGTTTGAGGGGGCTGAGCAATCAGCCCCAGCATTTT. Translating it yields CASSLRGLSNQPQHF.